These 10 T cell receptor beta chains share one sample of origin, sequenced in a study of regulatory T cells in long-lasting Graves disease. The time point denotes: newly diagnosed GD, antithyroid drugs for less than 3 months. Generation of the TCR library employed RNA extracted from PBMCs. To make TCR beta libraries, researchers used iRepertoire HTBI primers and Arm-PCR of CDR3 regions. From the multiplex PCR reads, TCRdb called clonotypes with MiXCR, one entry per CDR3 protein. The sample comprises 550,000 to 700,000 distinct CDR3 sequences, more than 15% of which are singletons, and around 12% rests with the top ten. This same sample was also part of a study on T cells in Graves' hyperthyroidism and ophthalmopathy.

Sequencing used peripheral blood mononuclear cells (PBMCs), obtained at new diagnosis, from a patient treated with antithyroid drugs. The receptors derive from a man younger than 35 with Graves disease.

This clonotype was picked up many times. V usage is TRBV12-3 or TRBV12-4 and J usage is TRBJ2-3, with 12 bases aligning to TRBD2. The CDR3 spans 14 residues. Trimming at V came to 4 bases and at J to 6 bases, leaving 2 bases not matched to a gene. The CDR3 sequence: CASSSTSGGDTQYF. The CDR3, as DNA: TGTGCCAGCAGTTCGACTAGCGGGGGTGATACGCAGTATTTT.

This clonotype was observed at least ten times. The J gene is TRBJ2-3, the V gene TRBV28; D remains ambiguous. Trimming removed 7 bases at V and 4 bases at J, with 12 bases between. The CDR3 is 13 residues long. The germline gives CDR1 MDHEN, CDR2 SYDVKM. The CDR3 reads CASTPTLSDTQYF. The DNA for the CDR3 is TGTGCCAGCACCCCGACGCTGTCAGATACGCAGTATTTT. Supplemented by reference TRBV28 and TRBJ2-3, the full variable domain reads DVKVTQSSRYLVKRTGEKVFLECVQDMDHENMFWYRQDPGLGLRLIYFSYDVKMKEKGDIPEGYSVSREKKERFSLILESASTNQTSMYLCASTPTLSDTQYFGPGTRLTVL.

A remark on this clonotype: The likely explanation is a read error, given a far larger clone one base away. V gene TRBV28 combines with J gene TRBJ2-3; TRBD2 is a possible D gene (5 bases). The tail of the sequence fits TRBJ2-7 better, so the J call may be wrong. CDR1 is MDHEN, CDR2 SYDVKM, per germline. This CDR3 contains 16 residues. CDR3 nucleotide sequence: TGTGCCAGCACCCTCTCACGGGGTACGGGTGGCCACGAGCAGTACTTC. It specifies CASTLSRGTGGHEQYF.

Concerning this clonotype: Relative to the germline gene, one junction end is altered; a read error may explain this. The rearrangement joins TRBV11-2 to TRBJ2-7; TRBD2 agrees at 9 bases. Germline V gives CDR1 SGHAT, CDR2 FQNNGV. CDR3 length: 14 amino acids. Here the CDR3 reads CASSQTSGTYERYF. The CDR3 nucleotides read TGTGCCAGCAGTCAGACTAGCGGAACCTACGAGCGGTACTTC.

The chain joins TRBV19 to TRBJ2-3, with 9 bases aligning to TRBD1. The CDR3 runs 15 residues. V shed 7 bases and J 1 base; nucleotides not matched to a gene: 6. Germline loops: CDR1 LNHDA, CDR2 SQIVND (reference sequence). CDR3 residues: CASTPRTGGTDTQYF. The CDR3, as DNA: TGTGCCAGTACCCCCCGGACAGGGGGCACAGATACGCAGTATTTT.

This clonotype was seen ten or more times. This rearrangement joins TRBV11-2 to TRBJ2-1; maybe TRBD2 (6 bases). Germline assignment: CDR1 SGHAT and CDR2 FQNNGV. V shed 5 bases and J shed 4 bases, with 15 bases lying between them. The CDR3 consists of 15 residues. CDR3 loop: CASSHLLAGYNEQFF. In DNA, the CDR3 is TGTGCCAGCAGCCACTTACTAGCAGGGTACAATGAGCAGTTCTTC.

The gene calls are TRBV2 and TRBJ1-3; 8 bases are a match to TRBD1. Germline V gene lookup returns CDR1 SNHLY and CDR2 FYNNEI. Losses at the gene ends were 8 bases for V and 4 bases for J; bases not matched to a gene: 7. There are 14 residues in the CDR3. The CDR3 nucleotides are TGTGCCAGCCCCCCCCGGGACAGGGGAAACACCATATATTTT. Protein product: CASPPRDRGNTIYF.

This clonotype was recorded a few times. This chain links TRBV6-9 with TRBJ2-1; 8 bases agree with TRBD2. The CDR3 contains 13 residues. The V gene end was trimmed by 4 bases and the J gene end by 7 bases; junction bases not matched to a gene: 3. Per germline, CDR1 MNHGY and CDR2 SVAAGI. The chain's CDR3 is CASSSSGFNEQFF. Written as DNA, the CDR3 is TGTGCCAGCAGTTCTAGCGGGTTTAATGAGCAGTTCTTC.

The rearrangement uses TRBV5-1 and TRBJ1-1, with 11 bases matching TRBD1. The CDR3 loop spans 16 amino acids. Trimming cost V 3 bases and J 2 bases; bases outside gene matches: 6. Germline CDR1 is SGHRS and CDR2 is YFSETQ. CDR3 sequence: CASSSTGTGGNTEAFF. CDR3 sequence (DNA): TGCGCCAGCAGCTCCACCGGGACAGGGGGAAACACTGAAGCTTTCTTT.

At least ten counts were recorded for this clonotype. This chain connects TRBV6-2 or TRBV6-3 to TRBJ2-7; D could derive from TRBD1 or TRBD2 (6 bases each). CDR1 is MNHEY and CDR2 is SVGEGT in the germline V gene. CDR3 length: 14 residues. With 5 bases removed from V and 2 bases from J, the gap between germline ends came to 13 bases. The CDR3 spells CASSEGGTPYEQYF. DNA for the CDR3: TGTGCCAGCAGTGAAGGGGGGACACCCTACGAGCAGTACTTC.